This T cell receptor (beta chain) was identified in a study of blood T cell repertoires in COVID-19. Germline CDR1 reads SGHNT; CDR2 reads YENEEA. The CDR3 is made up of 15 amino acids. V lost 2 bases and J lost 7; bases outside the gene matches: 6. Profiling relied on immunoSEQ multiplex PCR, and the TCRdb table lists in-frame clones only, not all of them. The table lists roughly 150,000 clones, approximately 91% of them singletons. This sequence was found in a man between 18 and 35 years old with acute or convalescent COVID-19. Sequences were obtained from peripheral blood. The gene calls are TRBV11-3 and TRBJ2-7, with 12 positions matching TRBD2. The CDR3 spells CASSLTGLAGEEQYF. For the CDR3, the DNA is TGTGCCAGCAGCTTAACGGGACTAGCGGGTGAAGAGCAGTACTTC.